The 29 T cell receptor beta chains below were found in one sample sequenced in a study of blood T cell repertoires in COVID-19. Only in-frame clones appear in the TCRdb table, and some are missing; sequencing was by immunoSEQ multiplex PCR. This table has around 290,000 clones, around nine tenths appearing once. The sequencing sample was made of PBMCs or T cells enriched from blood (not recorded which). All receptors come from a woman in her 30s who had recovered from COVID-19.

The chain uses TRBV19 and TRBJ2-5; 7 nucleotides line up with TRBD1. This CDR3 has 17 residues. The V and J ends lost 10 bases and 2 bases, in that order; junction bases with no gene match: 19. Germline V lookup: CDR1 LNHDA, CDR2 SQIVND (reference sequence). The CDR3 spells CAKGGAAGATGQETQYF. Written as DNA, the CDR3 is TGTGCCAAAGGGGGCGCGGCTGGGGCCACCGGGCAAGAGACCCAGTACTTC.

The chain is built from TRBV9 and TRBJ2-6, with D unclear. The CDR3 loop spans 15 amino acids. The germline V gene encodes CDR1 SGDLS and CDR2 YYNGEE. Trimming removed 3 bases at V and 0 bases at J, with 7 bases between. The CDR3 loop reads CASSGAASGANVLTF. The CDR3 coding sequence is TGTGCCAGCAGCGGGGCAGCCTCTGGGGCCAACGTCCTGACTTTC. The whole variable domain, remainder taken from reference TRBV9 and TRBJ2-6, is DSGVTQTPKHLITATGQRVTLRCSPRSGDLSVYWYQQSLDQGLQFLIQYYNGEERAKGNILERFSAQQFPDLHSELNLSSLELGDSALYFCASSGAASGANVLTFGAGSRLTVL.

The chain is built from TRBV6-5 and TRBJ2-1; D might be TRBD1 (6 bases). The V gene lost 1 base and the J gene lost 6 bases, with 10 bases spanning the gap. The CDR3 is 14 amino acids. Looked up from germline, CDR1 is MNHEY and CDR2 is SVGAGI. The CDR3 DNA follows: TGTGCCAGCAGTTACTACCTAGGGGGCAATGAGCAGTTCTTC. Residues: CASSYYLGGNEQFF.

This chain links TRBV10-1 with TRBJ1-5, with D perhaps matching TRBD1 (5 bases). CDR1 WNHNN and CDR2 SYGVQD come from the germline V gene (reference sequence). CDR3 length equals 12 residues. V lost 6 bases and J lost 8, with 11 bases in between. The chain's CDR3 is CASSGTPEPQHF. In DNA form, the CDR3 reads TGCGCCAGCAGCGGGACTCCTGAGCCCCAGCATTTT.

This clone was counted a few times. The CDR3 region has the DNA TGTGCCAGCAGTCCGCTAATAATAACTCAGCCCCAGCATTTT. Translated, it gives CASSPLIITQPQHF. The genes are TRBV28 and TRBJ1-5, with no clear D. V lost 5 bases to trimming and J lost 6 bases, with 14 bases between them. This CDR3 comprises 14 residues. Per the germline V gene, CDR1 is MDHEN and CDR2 is SYDVKM.

The chain is built from TRBV24-1 and TRBJ2-5; 8 nucleotides align to TRBD1. J gave up 7 bases and V 4 bases, and 7 bases lay outside the gene matches. From germline, CDR1 is KGHDR and CDR2 SFDVKD. This CDR3 has 14 residues. CDR3 sequence reads: CATSDSGQGGTQYF. The CDR3 nucleotides are TGTGCCACCAGTGACAGTGGACAGGGTGGGACCCAGTACTTC.

The chain couples TRBV28 to TRBJ2-5; TRBD2 might be the D (6 bases). The CDR3 has 13 amino acids. CDR1 and CDR2 from the germline V gene are MDHEN and SYDVKM. Trimming stripped 7 bases from V and 1 base from J, with 10 bases between. The CDR3 sequence: CASTSGAQETQYF. CDR3 DNA sequence: TGTGCCAGCACCTCGGGAGCCCAAGAGACCCAGTACTTC.

CDR3 nucleotides: TGTGCCAGTAGTATCGGGACGGGGCTAGCGGGATACAATGAGCAGTTCTTC. Translating it yields CASSIGTGLAGYNEQFF. J is TRBJ2-1 and V is TRBV19; 9 bases agree with TRBD2. The CDR3 extends over 17 amino acids. V dropped 3 bases and J dropped 4; count of bases not matched to a gene: 10. Germline values: CDR1 LNHDA, CDR2 SQIVND (reference sequence).

Written as DNA, the CDR3 is TGTGCCAGCAGGCAAAGTGGCGGGACAGGGTACTACGAGCAGTACTTC. It yields the protein CASRQSGGTGYYEQYF. J is TRBJ2-7 and V is TRBV7-2, with 9 bases aligning to TRBD1. Germline V gene data show CDR1 as SGHTA and CDR2 as FQGNSA. V lost 6 bases, J lost 3 bases, and 12 bases stayed unmatched. The CDR3 contains 16 residues.

J is TRBJ2-6 and V is TRBV4-3; 7 bases fit TRBD1. Trimming took 4 bases from V and 0 from J; bases not matched to a gene: 12. Germline values: CDR1 LGHNA, CDR2 YSLEER. The CDR3 spans 19 residues. For the CDR3, the DNA is TGCGCCAGCAGCCCTTGGGCAGGGGGATCTTCCTCTGGGGCCAACGTCCTGACTTTC. Protein: CASSPWAGGSSSGANVLTF.

This chain joins TRBV9 and TRBJ1-2; TRBD1 agrees at 10 bases. The CDR3 is 15 amino acids. V trimming: 3 bases; J trimming: 4 bases; junction bases outside the gene matches: 6. Germline V lookup: CDR1 SGDLS, CDR2 YYNGEE. CDR3 sequence reads: CASSGVTGGGYGYTF. The CDR3 nucleotides are TGTGCCAGCAGCGGGGTGACAGGGGGCGGCTATGGCTACACCTTC.

The V gene is TRBV24-1, the J gene TRBJ2-5, with 8 positions matching TRBD2. Germline CDR1 KGHDR, CDR2 SFDVKD. CDR3 length equals 15 residues. The V segment lost 4 bases and the J segment 3 bases; nucleotides outside the gene matches: 6. DNA for the CDR3: TGTGCCACCAGTGACCAAATAGCGGGAAAAGAGACCCAGTACTTC. Its translation is CATSDQIAGKETQYF.

The V and J genes are TRBV28 and TRBJ2-1; 13 bases fit TRBD2. The germline V gene has CDR1 MDHEN and CDR2 SYDVKM. The CDR3 length is 13 residues. Trimming at V came to 10 bases and at J to 7 bases, leaving 4 bases not matched to a gene. The CDR3 nucleotides are TGTGCCACCACTAGCGGGAGGGTTAATGAGCAGTTCTTC. Amino acids: CATTSGRVNEQFF.

V and J are TRBV7-8 and TRBJ2-2; TRBD1 is a possible D gene (6 bases). Germline loops: CDR1 SGHVS, CDR2 FQNEAQ. The V gene lost 0 bases and the J gene lost 0 bases, with 20 bases spanning the gap. This CDR3 region has 20 residues. The chain's CDR3 is CASSLAKVPKTGPNTGELFF. Written as DNA, the CDR3 is TGTGCCAGCAGCTTAGCTAAAGTGCCAAAGACAGGCCCGAACACCGGGGAGCTGTTTTTT.

V usage is TRBV5-1 and J usage is TRBJ1-4, with a tentative D call TRBD1 (5 bases). Germline V gene sequence: CDR1 SGHRS, CDR2 YFSETQ. Trimming stripped 5 bases from V and 5 bases from J, with 10 bases between. The CDR3 extends over 13 amino acids. CDR3 loop: CASRDSTNEKLFF. CDR3 in DNA: TGCGCCAGCAGAGACAGCACCAATGAAAAACTGTTTTTT.

This clone has a handful of counts. This chain connects TRBV27 to TRBJ1-6; 7 bases are a match to TRBD1. The CDR3 runs 15 residues. Germline assignment: CDR1 MNHEY and CDR2 SMNVEV (reference sequence). V lost 2 bases, J lost 7 bases, and 5 bases stayed unmatched. CDR3 DNA sequence: TGTGCCAGCAGTTTAGTGGGACAGATCAATTCACCCCTCCACTTT. It codes for CASSLVGQINSPLHF.

The genes are TRBV27 and TRBJ2-7; 7 bases align to TRBD1. This CDR3 has 17 residues. V lost 4 bases to trimming and J lost 2 bases; unmatched junction nucleotides: 14. The germline CDR1 and CDR2 sequences are MNHEY and SMNVEV (reference sequence). CDR3 sequence: CASSSRSGQLYPYEQYF. The CDR3 DNA reads as TGTGCCAGCAGTTCCCGTTCGGGACAGCTTTACCCCTACGAGCAGTACTTC.

This clone was counted at least ten times. The chain couples TRBV4-3 to TRBJ2-1, with 8 bases identical to TRBD1. V trimming: 0 bases; J trimming: 3 bases; junction bases outside the gene matches: 4. Germline V CDR1 and CDR2: LGHNA, YSLEER. The CDR3 is made up of 16 amino acids. This CDR3 is CASSQDIGQGYNEQFF. CDR3 DNA: TGCGCCAGCAGCCAAGATATCGGACAGGGCTACAATGAGCAGTTCTTC.

The chain uses TRBV7-2 and TRBJ1-1, with D unclear. The ends were cut back, 5 bases at V and 6 bases at J, with 16 bases in the middle. Germline CDR1 SGHTA, CDR2 FQGNSA. CDR3 length: 14 amino acids. The CDR3: CASSALITAAEAFF. The CDR3 DNA follows: TGTGCCAGCAGCGCGTTGATTACCGCCGCTGAAGCTTTCTTT.

This chain uses TRBV28 with TRBJ1-1; 7 bases line up with TRBD1. Trimming at V came to 6 bases and at J to 1 base, leaving 8 bases not matched to a gene. The CDR3 is 15 residues long. Germline values: CDR1 MDHEN, CDR2 SYDVKM. In DNA, the CDR3 is TGTGCCAGCAGCCAAGGGACAGCGGGGAACACTGAAGCTTTCTTT. Translating gives CASSQGTAGNTEAFF. Full variable domain (missing parts from reference TRBV28 and TRBJ1-1): DVKVTQSSRYLVKRTGEKVFLECVQDMDHENMFWYRQDPGLGLRLIYFSYDVKMKEKGDIPEGYSVSREKKERFSLILESASTNQTSMYLCASSQGTAGNTEAFFGQGTRLTVV.

This clone was seen more than once but under ten times. The rearrangement links TRBV5-1 to TRBJ1-6; 11 bases are shared with TRBD1. Germline V CDR1 and CDR2: SGHRS, YFSETQ. V shed 4 bases, J shed 9 bases, and the junction held 6 bases outside the gene matches. CDR3 length equals 15 residues. CDR3 in amino acids: CASSTRTGGGSPLHF. CDR3 in DNA: TGCGCCAGCAGCACCCGGACAGGGGGCGGTTCACCCCTCCACTTT. The full variable domain, its missing parts supplied by reference TRBV5-1 and TRBJ1-6, is KAGVTQTPRYLIKTRGQQVTLSCSPISGHRSVSWYQQTPGQGLQFLFEYFSETQRNKGNFPGRFSGRQFSNSRSEMNVSTLELGDSALYLCASSTRTGGGSPLHFGNGTRLTVT.

The chain is built from TRBV3-1 (or the pseudogene TRBV3-2) and TRBJ2-6; 16 bases fit TRBD2. The CDR3 is 19 amino acids. J gave up 1 base and V 4 bases, and 4 bases lay outside the gene matches. Germline lookup yields CDR1 LGHDT and CDR2 YNNKEL (reference sequence). The CDR3 loop reads CASSLGTSGRESGANVLTF. The CDR3 nucleotides read TGTGCCAGCAGCCTTGGGACTAGCGGGAGGGAATCTGGGGCCAACGTCCTGACTTTC.

This sequence joins TRBV7-3 and TRBJ2-7, with D tentatively TRBD1 (6 bases). Per germline, CDR1 SGHTA and CDR2 FQGTGA. The CDR3 is 14 amino acids. The V and J ends lost 5 bases and 2 bases respectively, with 13 bases between them. The CDR3 sequence is CASSIGGFPYEQYF. The CDR3 DNA is TGTGCCAGCAGCATAGGGGGATTTCCCTACGAGCAGTACTTC.

The chain joins TRBV28 to TRBJ2-1, with D maybe TRBD1 (6 bases). The CDR3 loop spans 14 amino acids. Trimming cost V 4 bases and J 7 bases, with 14 bases left between them. Germline-derived CDR1 and CDR2 are MDHEN and SYDVKM. DNA for the CDR3: TGTGCCAGCAGTTCCGGACAGAAAAGGAATGAGCAGTTCTTC. It specifies CASSSGQKRNEQFF.

The chain combines TRBV29-1 with TRBJ2-5; D is perhaps TRBD1 (5 bases). Germline lookup yields CDR1 SQVTM and CDR2 ANQGSEA. V lost 0 bases, J lost 2 bases, and 16 bases lay in between. This CDR3 has 16 amino acids. CDR3 DNA: TGCAGCGTTGAAGACCTACTCCAGGGCCGTCAAGAGACCCAGTACTTC. Translation gives CSVEDLLQGRQETQYF.

This chain links TRBV28 with TRBJ2-7, with TRBD1 matching over 8 bases. The CDR3 is 15 residues long. Germline-derived CDR1 and CDR2 are MDHEN and SYDVKM. V shed 5 bases, J shed 4 bases, and the junction held 10 bases outside the gene matches. The DNA of the CDR3 is TGTGCCAGCAGTGCAGGGGGCGAGTCGTCATACGAGCAGTACTTC. This codes for CASSAGGESSYEQYF.

This chain uses TRBV5-1 with TRBJ2-1; 9 nucleotides agree with TRBD2. V shed 7 bases and J 6 bases; nucleotides not matched to a gene: 8. Germline V CDR1 and CDR2: SGHRS, YFSETQ. This CDR3 has 14 residues. The CDR3 loop is CASSRLAEINEQFF. The CDR3 DNA reads TGCGCCAGCTCCAGACTAGCGGAGATCAATGAGCAGTTCTTC.

The sample holds one count of this clone. The chain recombines TRBV25-1 with TRBJ2-6; possibly TRBD2 for D (6 bases). From germline, CDR1 is MGHDK and CDR2 SYGVNS. This CDR3 comprises 16 residues. V lost 3 bases, J lost 3 bases, and 12 bases lay in between. CDR3 sequence reads: CASSDRGEVGANVLTF. CDR3 nucleotide sequence: TGTGCCAGCAGTGATCGCGGGGAGGTTGGGGCCAACGTCCTGACTTTC.

The chain combines TRBV30 with TRBJ1-5, with 9 bases fitting TRBD1. The CDR3 is made up of 15 amino acids. CDR1 and CDR2 from the germline V gene are GTSNPN and SVGIG (reference sequence). V lost 2 bases and J lost 3; bases outside the gene matches: 5. The CDR3 sequence: CAWSTTGGPNQPQHF. The DNA for the CDR3 is TGTGCCTGGAGTACCACAGGGGGCCCCAATCAGCCCCAGCATTTT.